This record covers a single TCR beta chain. The junction does not match germline at one end; this may be a read error. The data stem from a study of blood T cells in healthy people across ages. The CDR3 consists of 19 residues. Germline V gene sequence: CDR1 MNHEY, CDR2 SVGEGT. Alongside a J-beta primer mix, a sample-barcoded 5' primer served in a second PCR lasting about 7 to 11 cycles. Each of the cDNA molecules was tagged by a template-switch adaptor with 12 random nucleotides. One entry per CDR3 protein results from TCRdb running MiXCR on the 5' RACE reads. The table shows 650,000 to 1,000,000 distinct CDR3 sequences, with around 45% occurring only once.

Sequenced material: blood. This sequence originates from a man aged 80 or over in good health. This chain connects TRBV6-2 or TRBV6-3 to TRBJ2-1, with TRBD1 identical over 9 bases. This chain's CDR3 is CASSYIFSNRDRDYNERFF. Written as DNA, the CDR3 is TGTGCCAGCAGTTATATATTTTCCAACCGGGACAGGGATTACAATGAGCGGTTCTTC.